This T cell receptor beta chain was sequenced in a study of shared clonotypes between healthy human individuals. Overall study context: In total, the donors were a couple of women and a few men aged 18 to 49.

Regarding the study as a whole: Of the naive CD4 clonotypes, approximately 5% were shared across a handful of donors.

V was cut by 1 base and J by 5 bases, with 1 base left in between. Germline V gene sequence: CDR1 SGHTA, CDR2 FQGNSA. The CDR3 is made up of 11 amino acids. Several immunoSEQ plates received, in even portions, the genomic DNA of each subset. Only in-frame clones appear in the TCRdb table, and some are missing; sequencing was by immunoSEQ multiplex PCR. The sample has about 330,000 clones; roughly 70% are singletons. With regard to this clone: What it binds is not known.

The clonotype comes from a man aged 25 to 45 in good health. Sequenced material: memory CD4+ T cells sorted from blood. Subset reported: CD45RA-negative fraction. V gene TRBV7-2 combines with J gene TRBJ2-3; D is ambiguous. The CDR3 DNA sequence: TGTGCCAGCAGCTTAGTAGATACGCAGTATTTT. This gives the protein CASSLVDTQYF.